This T cell receptor (beta chain) was recovered during a study of T cells expressing NK-cell markers. Background on the study: All TCR beta repertoires analysed originated from sorted CD3+CD56+NKG2C+, CD3+CD56+NKG2C- and CD3+CD56-NKG2C+ T cells. The sequencing cohort of eight donors included seven HCMV-seropositive individuals and one seronegative individual.

It was by 5'RACE template switching with UMIs that TCR beta cDNA was made. Each CDR3 protein gets one entry in TCRdb, which reprocessed the 5' RACE reads and gives no DNA. Its clone listing holds roughly 280,000 distinct CDR3 sequences. About this clonotype: Its target is not known.

The germline V gene has CDR1 DFQATT and CDR2 SNEGSKA (reference sequence). There are 16 residues in the CDR3. Findings and limits, study-wide: For about six donors, the dominant NKG2C+ clonotypes made up roughly 1.0-7.0% of their CD8+ T cells.

The TCR was taken from a man aged 18 to 30 in good health. The sequencing sample was made of blood T cells: a sorted CD56 or NKG2C T cell subset, CD4+ or CD8+ T cells, or bulk PBMC T cells (not recorded which). This chain connects TRBV20-1 to TRBJ1-6; TCRdb picks TRBD1, but there is no DNA to check that call. This CDR3 is CSAREGQSFYNSPLHF.